This TCR beta chain comes out of a study of T cells after yellow fever vaccination. About the study: Fractions with few cells were prepared using SMART-Seq v4 Ultra Low Input. Study-level results: Post-booster repertoires again held most primary-vaccination clones (about 95% CD4, around 90% CD8). Some clonotypes were seen in both the CD4 and the CD8 compartments. These made up a small share and likely arose from convergent recombination.

In the case of this clonotype: What it recognizes is unknown.

Trimming at V came to 6 bases and at J to 6 bases, leaving 9 bases not matched to a gene. There are 14 residues in the CDR3. Germline-derived CDR1 and CDR2 are SQVTM and ANQGSEA. 5'RACE template switching produced TCR cDNA carrying a universal primer site and UMIs. One entry per CDR3 protein results from TCRdb running MiXCR on the 5' RACE reads. The sample lists about 630,000 distinct CDR3 sequences, roughly 12% occurring once. The receptor comes from a man aged 30 to 45 who received the YFV17D yellow fever vaccine. The chain has TRBV29-1 and TRBJ2-3, with 10 bases matching TRBD2. The sequencing here drew on PBMCs, taken on the day of the yellow fever booster vaccination. DNA for the CDR3: TGCAGCGTGGGAGCGGGAGGGCCTCCGGATACGCAGTATTTT. Residues: CSVGAGGPPDTQYF.